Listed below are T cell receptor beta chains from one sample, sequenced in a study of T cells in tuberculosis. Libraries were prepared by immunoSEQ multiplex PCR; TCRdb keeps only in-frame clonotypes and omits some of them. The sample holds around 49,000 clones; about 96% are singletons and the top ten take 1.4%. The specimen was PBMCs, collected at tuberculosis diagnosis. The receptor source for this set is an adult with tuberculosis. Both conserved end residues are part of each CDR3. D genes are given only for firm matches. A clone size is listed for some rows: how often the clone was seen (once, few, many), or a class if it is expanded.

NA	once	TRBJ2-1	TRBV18	TGTGCCAGCTCACCAGGGGGGTTTGAGCAGTTCTTC	CASSPGGFEQFF
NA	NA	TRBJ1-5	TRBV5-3	TGTGGACAGAGAGAGCCCCAGCATTTT	CGQREPQHF
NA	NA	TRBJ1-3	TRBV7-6	TGTGCCAGCAGCACACAGGGTACTGGAAACACCATATATTTT	CASSTQGTGNTIYF
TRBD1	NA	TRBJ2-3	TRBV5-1	TGCGCCAGCAGCAACGGACAGGGGGGCACAGATACGCAGTATTTT	CASSNGQGGTDTQYF
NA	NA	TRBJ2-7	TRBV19	TGTGCCAGTAGTCCCCTTGGCCAGGTCACGGGGGAGCAGTACTTC	CASSPLGQVTGEQYF
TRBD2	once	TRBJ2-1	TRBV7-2	TGTGCCAGCAGTCTAGCGGGAGCTGTGGGGCCTAAAAATGAGCAGTTCTTC	CASSLAGAVGPKNEQFF
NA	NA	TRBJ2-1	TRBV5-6	TGTGCCAGCAGCTTATCTACCGCCTACAATGAGCAGTTCTTC	CASSLSTAYNEQFF
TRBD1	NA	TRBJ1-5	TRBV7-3	TGTGCCAGCAGCGTTACCGGGACAGTCAAGACTTATAGCAATCAGCCCCAGCATTTT	CASSVTGTVKTYSNQPQHF
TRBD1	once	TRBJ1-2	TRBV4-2	TGTGCCAGCAGCCAAGGTACCCAGGGGGCGACCTATGGCTACACCTTC	CASSQGTQGATYGYTF
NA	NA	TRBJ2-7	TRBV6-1	TGTGCCAGCAGTGTTGGGGGGGGCGCTCACGAGCAGTACTTC	CASSVGGGAHEQYF
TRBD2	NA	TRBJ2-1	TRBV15	TGTGCCACCAGCAGAGCCGGGACTAGCGGAGCCAATGAGCAGTTCTTC	CATSRAGTSGANEQFF
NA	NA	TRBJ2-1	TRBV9	TGTGCCAGCAGCGTGGGGGCGGACCCGTCCTACAATGAGCAGTTCTTC	CASSVGADPSYNEQFF
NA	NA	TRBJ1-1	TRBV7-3	TGTGCCAGCAGCTTAATTGGGGGGTCCGACACTGAAGCTTTCTTT	CASSLIGGSDTEAFF
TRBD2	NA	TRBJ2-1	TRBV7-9	TGTGCCAGCAGCTTAAGGACTAGCGGGGCCATCAATGAGCAGTTCTTC	CASSLRTSGAINEQFF
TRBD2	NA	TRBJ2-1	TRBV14	TGTGCCAGCAGCTCGGGAGGGGGATACAATGAGCAGTTCTTC	CASSSGGGYNEQFF
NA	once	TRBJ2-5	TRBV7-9	TGTGCCAGCAGCTGGGAGGAGAGGCCAGAGACCCAGTACTTC	CASSWEERPETQYF
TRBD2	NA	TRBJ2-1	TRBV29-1	TGCAGCGTTGAAGAGAGCACACCTAGCGGGGGGAATGAGCAGTTCTTC	CSVEESTPSGGNEQFF
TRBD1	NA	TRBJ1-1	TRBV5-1	TGCGCCAGCAGCCCAACAGGGGTCACTGAAGCTTTCTTT	CASSPTGVTEAFF
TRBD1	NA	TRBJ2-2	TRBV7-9	TGTGCCAGCAGGGACAGGGTTTCCGGGGAGCTGTTTTTT	CASRDRVSGELFF
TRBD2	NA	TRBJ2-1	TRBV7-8	TGTGCCAGCAGCTTCAGCGGGAGTATCTATGAGCAGTTCTTC	CASSFSGSIYEQFF
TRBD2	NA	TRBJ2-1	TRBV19	TGTGCCAGTACTGGACTAGCGAAGGGTTACAATGAGCAGTTCTTC	CASTGLAKGYNEQFF
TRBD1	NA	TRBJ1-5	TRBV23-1	TGCGCCAGCCTCCCAAGGAACAGGGGGAATCAGCCCCAGCATTTT	CASLPRNRGNQPQHF
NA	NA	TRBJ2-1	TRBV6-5	TGTGCCAGCAGTTACGTCAGCGGCTACAATGAGCAGTTCTTC	CASSYVSGYNEQFF
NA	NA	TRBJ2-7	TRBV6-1	TGTGCCAGCAGTGAAGAAAGGGGGGGAGGGAGATCCGAGCAGTACTTC	CASSEERGGGRSEQYF
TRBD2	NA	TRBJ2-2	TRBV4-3	TGCGCCAGCAGCCAACTTGGGGGGGATCTAGGGGAGCTGTTTTTT	CASSQLGGDLGELFF
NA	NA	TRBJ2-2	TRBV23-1	TGCGCCAGCAGTCAATCGTGGGGCGGGGTTCGCCCCGGGGAGCTGTTTTTT	CASSQSWGGVRPGELFF
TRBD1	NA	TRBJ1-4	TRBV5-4	TGTGCCAGCAGCTCTAAGACAGGGGCTAATGAAAAACTGTTTTTT	CASSSKTGANEKLFF
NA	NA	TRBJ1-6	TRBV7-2	TGTGCCAGCAGCTTATCTCCGTCACCCCTCCACTTT	CASSLSPSPLHF
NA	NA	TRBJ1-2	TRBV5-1	TGCGCCAGCAGCTTGGACAGGTACTATGGCTACACCTTC	CASSLDRYYGYTF
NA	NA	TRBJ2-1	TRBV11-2	TGTGCCAGCAGCTTAGTCCTAGCGGAGCAGTTCTTC	CASSLVLAEQFF
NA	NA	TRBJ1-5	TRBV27	TGTGCCAGCAGTTTTTTAGCAGACCGCAATCAGCCCCAGCATTTT	CASSFLADRNQPQHF
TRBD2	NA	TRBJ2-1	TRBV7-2	TGTGCCAGCAGCTTAACTAGCGGGAGAAACCATGAGCAGTTCTTC	CASSLTSGRNHEQFF
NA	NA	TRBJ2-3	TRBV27	TGTGCCAGCAGTCCAGCCCTTCTCAGCGTGGATACGCAGTATTTT	CASSPALLSVDTQYF
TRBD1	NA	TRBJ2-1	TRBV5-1	TGCGCCAGCAGCCGAGCGACAGGGGAAATCAATGAGCAGTTCTTC	CASSRATGEINEQFF
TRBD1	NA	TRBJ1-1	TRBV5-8	TGTGCCAGCAGCTTCGGGACAGGGGTGAACACTGAAGCTTTCTTT	CASSFGTGVNTEAFF
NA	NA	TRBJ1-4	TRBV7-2	TGTGCCAGTACCTTCGGGGGAGCAACTAATGAAAAACTGTTTTTT	CASTFGGATNEKLFF
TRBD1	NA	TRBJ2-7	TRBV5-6	TGTGCCAGCAGCGGACAGGGGGGCTCCTACGAGCAGTACTTC	CASSGQGGSYEQYF
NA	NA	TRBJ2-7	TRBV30	TGTGCCGGCGACAGGAGTCGGTTCAGTCTAGCGGCCTACGAGCAGTACTTC	CAGDRSRFSLAAYEQYF
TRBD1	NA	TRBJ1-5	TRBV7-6	TGTGCCAGCAGCCTGGGACAGGGGAGACATCAGCCCCAGCATTTT	CASSLGQGRHQPQHF
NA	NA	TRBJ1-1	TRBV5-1	TGCGCCAGCAGGTTTAGTGAGAACACTGAAGCTTTCTTT	CASRFSENTEAFF
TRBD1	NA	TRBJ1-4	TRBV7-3	TGTGCCAGCAGCCCTAACAGGGGGCAGAATGAAAAACTGTTTTTT	CASSPNRGQNEKLFF
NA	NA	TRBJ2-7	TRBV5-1	TGCGCCAGCAGCCTACTCCCGGCCGGCGGTTCCTCCTACGAGCAGTACTTC	CASSLLPAGGSSYEQYF
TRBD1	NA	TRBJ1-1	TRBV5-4	TGTGCCAGCAGCTTTCAGGGGGCGACTGAAGCTTTCTTT	CASSFQGATEAFF
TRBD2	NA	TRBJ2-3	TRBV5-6	TGTGCCAGCAGGTCGGGACTAGGGGGGGATACGCAGTATTTT	CASRSGLGGDTQYF
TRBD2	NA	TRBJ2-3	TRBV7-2	TGTGCCAGCAGCTTAACCGGGACTAGCGGAGATACGCAGTATTTT	CASSLTGTSGDTQYF
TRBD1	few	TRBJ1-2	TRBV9	TGTGCCAGCAGCGTAGTTCTCGGGACAGAAACCTTC	CASSVVLGTETF
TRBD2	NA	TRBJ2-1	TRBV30	TGTGCCTGGAGTGGAATAGCGGGAGGGGGCAATGAGCAGTTCTTC	CAWSGIAGGGNEQFF
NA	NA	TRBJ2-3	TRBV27	TGTGCCAGCAGGGGGGCTGGCCTAGCTAGCACAGATACGCAGTATTTT	CASRGAGLASTDTQYF
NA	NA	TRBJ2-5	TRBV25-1	TGTGCCAGCAGTGGAATAGGGGTTCAGGAGACCCAGTACTTC	CASSGIGVQETQYF
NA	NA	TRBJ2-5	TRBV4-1	TGCGCCAGCAGCCAGAGGGACATAACCCGAGAGACCCAGTACTTC	CASSQRDITRETQYF